The 30 T cell receptor beta chains below come from one sample, sequenced in a study of blood T cell repertoires in COVID-19. Profiled with immunoSEQ multiplex PCR; TCRdb holds only in-frame clones, not every one. This table holds around 150,000 clones, roughly 87% found once. The sequenced sample was peripheral blood. Receptor source: a woman aged 55-75 years with active or convalescent COVID-19.

The rearrangement joins TRBV11-3 to TRBJ2-3; D remains ambiguous. Germline CDR1 is SGHNT and CDR2 is YENEEA. The CDR3 contains 12 residues. V gave up 5 bases and J gave up 0 bases, with 3 bases separating them. CDR3 protein: CASSPSTDTQYF. CDR3 coding DNA: TGTGCCAGCAGCCCTAGCACAGATACGCAGTATTTT.

The J gene is TRBJ2-2, the V gene TRBV10-1; 11 bases align to TRBD2. The CDR3 consists of 15 residues. The germline CDR1 and CDR2 sequences are WNHNN and SYGVQD (reference sequence). Trimming at V came to 4 bases and at J to 4 bases, leaving 2 bases not matched to a gene. This CDR3 is CASSASGGTTGELFF. The CDR3, as DNA: TGCGCCAGCAGTGCTAGCGGGGGGACCACCGGGGAGCTGTTTTTT.

The chain uses TRBV6-6 and TRBJ1-5; D possibly corresponds to TRBD1 (5 bases). CDR1 and CDR2 (germline): MNHNY, SVGAGI (reference sequence). The CDR3 has 13 amino acids. The V gene lost 7 bases and the J gene lost 3 bases, with 10 bases spanning the gap. The DNA of the CDR3 is TGTGCCAGCACCTTGGACATCAATCAGCCCCAGCATTTT. Its protein product is CASTLDINQPQHF.

The V gene is TRBV5-1, the J gene TRBJ1-4, with 8 positions matching TRBD1. The CDR3 covers 17 residues. Per germline, CDR1 SGHRS and CDR2 YFSETQ. V shed 1 base and J 6 bases; nucleotides not matched to a gene: 11. CDR3 loop: CASSLTGGQVYDEKLFF. The CDR3 DNA sequence: TGCGCCAGCAGCTTGACCGGGGGACAGGTGTATGATGAAAAACTGTTTTTT. Supplemented by reference TRBV5-1 and TRBJ1-4, the full variable domain reads KAGVTQTPRYLIKTRGQQVTLSCSPISGHRSVSWYQQTPGQGLQFLFEYFSETQRNKGNFPGRFSGRQFSNSRSEMNVSTLELGDSALYLCASSLTGGQVYDEKLFFGSGTQLSVL.

The V and J genes are TRBV21-1 and TRBJ2-7; the DNA was not used to check the table's D call, TRBD1. TRBV21-1 is shown as a pseudogene. The CDR3 totals 18 residues. Written as DNA, the CDR3 is TGTGCCAGCAGCAAAAGTCCGGACCGGGACAGGGGAAACTACGAGCAGTACTTC. The encoded protein is CASSKSPDRDRGNYEQYF.

The chain combines TRBV23-1 with TRBJ1-1; no reliable D call. TRBV23-1 is known as an ORF, though its function is uncertain. This CDR3 has 12 residues. Trimming took off 4 bases at V and 1 base at J, with 4 bases between the two ends. The CDR3 DNA is TGCGCCAGCAGTCGCGAGAACACTGAAGCTTTCTTT. Translated: CASSRENTEAFF.

The chain has TRBV6-5 and TRBJ1-1, with 12 bases lining up with TRBD1. The CDR3 is made up of 15 amino acids. Losses at the gene ends were 6 bases for V and 5 bases for J; bases not matched to a gene: 7. Germline CDR1 MNHEY, CDR2 SVGAGI. The CDR3 bases are TGTGCCAGCAGCCGGGACAGGGGGCTCGGAACTGAAGCTTTCTTT. Residues: CASSRDRGLGTEAFF.

The J gene is TRBJ2-1, the V gene TRBV5-6; D ambiguous. The germline V gene has CDR1 SGHDT and CDR2 YYEEEE. Trimming took off 1 base at V and 7 bases at J, with 3 bases between the two ends. The CDR3 has 11 residues. The CDR3 nucleotides are TGTGCCAGCAGCTTGTTAAATGAGCAGTTCTTC. As protein: CASSLLNEQFF.

The sample holds one count of this clone. The chain has TRBV29-1 and TRBJ1-2; TRBD1 matches at 7 bases. Trimming removed 5 bases from V and 8 bases from J; junction bases left unmatched: 26. The CDR3 spans 18 residues. Germline loops: CDR1 SQVTM, CDR2 ANQGSEA. This chain's CDR3 is CSVQQTTTGTVRGLGYTF. In DNA, the CDR3 is TGCAGCGTTCAACAGACTACCACCGGGACAGTACGGGGATTAGGCTACACCTTC.

The rearrangement joins TRBV18 to TRBJ1-1, with D perhaps matching TRBD1 (5 bases). V lost 6 bases to trimming and J lost 1 base, with 18 bases between them. CDR1 is KGHSH and CDR2 is LQKENI in the germline V gene. The CDR3 length is 16 residues. Here the CDR3 reads CASSLTQGFQNTEAFF. CDR3 DNA sequence: TGTGCCAGCTCCTTAACCCAGGGATTTCAGAACACTGAAGCTTTCTTT.

The chain links TRBV2 to TRBJ2-3; 11 bases are a match to TRBD2. V shed 6 bases, J shed 4 bases, and the junction held 9 bases outside the gene matches. The length of the CDR3 is 16 residues. Germline V CDR1 and CDR2: SNHLY, FYNNEI. CDR3: CASSPLAGGLADTQYF. The CDR3 nucleotides read TGTGCCAGCAGCCCCTTAGCGGGGGGGCTTGCAGATACGCAGTATTTT.

This sequence joins TRBV7-2 and TRBJ1-3, with TRBD1 as a possible D gene (5 bases). Trimming left V 1 base short and J 4 bases short, with 11 bases between. The CDR3 is 15 amino acids. Germline V gene data show CDR1 as SGHTA and CDR2 as FQGNSA. CDR3 loop: CASSLVGGAGNTIYF. In nucleotides, the CDR3 is TGTGCCAGCAGCTTAGTGGGAGGGGCCGGAAACACCATATATTTT.

The genes are TRBV3-1 (or the pseudogene TRBV3-2) and TRBJ2-7; no clear D gene. CDR1 and CDR2 from the germline V gene are LGHDT and YNNKEL (reference sequence). Trimming took off 0 bases at V and 3 bases at J, with 6 bases between the two ends. This CDR3 has 13 residues. The DNA of the CDR3 is TGTGCCAGCAGCCAAGATCCCCTCTACGAGCAGTACTTC. Protein product: CASSQDPLYEQYF.

To note about this clone: One junction end disagrees with the germline gene, perhaps due to a read error. The chain uses TRBV7-7 and TRBJ1-3, with D uncertain. Germline V gene data show CDR1 as SSHAT and CDR2 as FNYEAQ (reference sequence). CDR3 size: 16 residues. DNA of the CDR3: TGTGCTAGCAGCTCCTTGTCTGGGCAGTCAGGAAACACCATATATTTT. Protein sequence: CASSSLSGQSGNTIYF.

This clone has only one observation. The chain links TRBV13 to TRBJ1-1; TRBD1 matches 7 bases. Looked up from germline, CDR1 is PRHDT and CDR2 is FYEKMQ (reference sequence). The junction had 12 bases not matched to a gene; V was cut back by 5 bases and J by 3 bases. This CDR3 region has 16 residues. The CDR3 protein is CASSPTGVRGDTEAFF. The CDR3 DNA sequence: TGTGCCAGCAGCCCAACAGGGGTGAGGGGGGACACTGAAGCTTTCTTT.

The count of this clone is one. This sequence joins TRBV6-2 or TRBV6-3 and TRBJ2-7; 9 nucleotides line up with TRBD1. Germline loops: CDR1 MNHEY, CDR2 SVGEGT. V trimming: 5 bases; J trimming: 1 base; junction bases outside the gene matches: 6. The CDR3 contains 15 residues. The CDR3 is CASSPQGAGSYEQYF. The CDR3 nucleotides are TGTGCCAGCAGTCCACAGGGGGCAGGGTCCTACGAGCAGTACTTC.

The chain carries TRBV7-6 and TRBJ1-5; D gene uncertain. V was clipped by 4 bases and J by 0 bases, with 4 bases between them. CDR3 length equals 13 residues. Germline CDR1 reads SGHVS; CDR2 reads FNYEAQ. CDR3 amino acids: CASSSNSNQPQHF. CDR3 DNA: TGTGCCAGCAGCTCAAATAGCAATCAGCCCCAGCATTTT. Together with reference TRBV7-6 and TRBJ1-5, the CDR3 gives the full variable domain: GAGVSQSPRYKVTKRGQDVALRCDPISGHVSLYWYRQALGQGPEFLTYFNYEAQQDKSGLPNDRFSAERPEGSISTLTIQRTEQRDSAMYRCASSSNSNQPQHFGDGTRLSIL.

The chain joins TRBV5-5 to TRBJ2-3, with D hard to call. The germline V and J ends were trimmed by 4 bases and 7 bases, with 10 bases remaining between them. The CDR3 totals 12 residues. Germline loops: CDR1 SGHKS, CDR2 YYEKEE (reference sequence). The CDR3 DNA follows: TGTGCCAGCAGCCCCCTTACTAATACGCAGTATTTT. Its translation: CASSPLTNTQYF.

The rearrangement links TRBV29-1 to TRBJ1-1, with no clear D. V was pared by 7 bases and J by 11 bases, with 17 bases between. The germline V gene has CDR1 SQVTM and CDR2 ANQGSEA. The CDR3 extends over 11 amino acids. The CDR3 loop is CSAAGGLAAFF. The CDR3 DNA reads as TGCAGCGCCGCCGGAGGGTTGGCCGCTTTCTTT.

There are a few counts of this clone. The rearrangement uses TRBV27 and TRBJ1-1; D is possibly TRBD1 (6 bases). Between the trimmed V and J ends, which lost 3 bases and 1 base, there was a span of 15 bases. The CDR3 covers 16 residues. Looked up from germline, CDR1 is MNHEY and CDR2 is SMNVEV (reference sequence). CDR3: CASSLHAGVGNTEAFF. The CDR3 DNA is TGTGCCAGCAGTTTGCACGCAGGGGTCGGGAACACTGAAGCTTTCTTT.

This rearrangement joins TRBV7-2 to TRBJ2-7, with D perhaps TRBD1 (6 bases). Trimming stripped 2 bases from V and 2 bases from J, with 13 bases between. From germline, CDR1 is SGHTA and CDR2 FQGNSA. The CDR3 runs 15 residues. The CDR3 DNA reads as TGTGCCAGCAGCTTAACGGGGCAGGGGCCCTACGAGCAGTACTTC. Its translation is CASSLTGQGPYEQYF.

V is TRBV9 and J is TRBJ1-2; D is uncertain. The CDR3 loop spans 17 amino acids. Germline CDR1 reads SGDLS; CDR2 reads YYNGEE. Trimming stripped 4 bases from V and 0 bases from J, with 19 bases between. The CDR3 reads CASSSHTTGWANYGYTF. CDR3 DNA sequence: TGTGCCAGCAGCTCACATACTACTGGTTGGGCTAACTATGGCTACACCTTC.

The table lists this clone with a count of one. The chain employs TRBV13 and TRBJ2-5, with 7 bases matching TRBD2. J gave up 1 base and V 0 bases, and 5 bases lay outside the gene matches. Per the germline V gene, CDR1 is PRHDT and CDR2 is FYEKMQ (reference sequence). The CDR3 length is 16 residues. Here the CDR3 DNA reads TGTGCCAGCAGCTTAGGGACAGCGGGGCCCCAAGAGACCCAGTACTTC. This encodes CASSLGTAGPQETQYF. Drawing the rest from reference TRBV13 and TRBJ2-5, the complete variable domain is AAGVIQSPRHLIKEKRETATLKCYPIPRHDTVYWYQQGPGQDPQFLISFYEKMQSDKGSIPDRFSAQQFSDYHSELNMSSLELGDSALYFCASSLGTAGPQETQYFGPGTRLLVL.

This chain joins TRBV7-8 and TRBJ2-1; 14 bases agree with TRBD2. The CDR3 is made up of 17 amino acids. With V trimmed by 5 bases and J by 1 base, 4 bases remained unmatched. CDR1 SGHVS and CDR2 FQNEAQ come from the germline V gene. The CDR3 DNA is TGTGCCAGCAGCCAGGGACTAGCGGGGGCTTCCTACAATGAGCAGTTCTTC. This sequence encodes CASSQGLAGASYNEQFF.

The gene calls are TRBV18 and TRBJ1-2, with D unclear. The CDR3 contains 13 residues. Germline V gene sequence: CDR1 KGHSH, CDR2 LQKENI. Trimming removed 3 bases at V and 8 bases at J, with 13 bases between. The CDR3 sequence is CASSPNREEGYTF. In DNA form, the CDR3 reads TGTGCCAGCTCACCCAACCGGGAGGAGGGCTACACCTTC.

V usage is TRBV2 and J usage is TRBJ1-6; perhaps TRBD1 as D (6 bases). Between the trimmed V and J ends, which lost 3 bases and 7 bases, there was a span of 10 bases. Germline assignment: CDR1 SNHLY and CDR2 FYNNEI. The length of the CDR3 is 14 residues. This CDR3 reads CASSDEGENSPLHF. In nucleotides, the CDR3 is TGTGCCAGCAGTGATGAGGGGGAAAATTCACCCCTCCACTTT.

This clone has just one count. The CDR3 nucleotides read TGCAGCGTTGAACCGGACAGCCCCGGTGAGACCCAGTACTTC. It encodes CSVEPDSPGETQYF. The chain is built from TRBV29-1 and TRBJ2-5; a possible D gene is TRBD1 (6 bases). The CDR3 is 14 amino acids. Germline V CDR1 and CDR2: SQVTM, ANQGSEA. Trimming cost V 2 bases and J 5 bases, with 15 bases left between them.

The V gene is TRBV9, the J gene TRBJ1-1; D is unclear. This CDR3 is built from 14 residues. The germline V gene encodes CDR1 SGDLS and CDR2 YYNGEE. V dropped 0 bases and J dropped 3 bases, with 9 bases sitting between them. CDR3 protein: CASSVVTGDTEAFF. CDR3 DNA: TGTGCCAGCAGCGTAGTGACCGGGGACACTGAAGCTTTCTTT. The full variable domain, in which reference TRBV9 and TRBJ1-1 provide the parts outside the CDR3, is DSGVTQTPKHLITATGQRVTLRCSPRSGDLSVYWYQQSLDQGLQFLIQYYNGEERAKGNILERFSAQQFPDLHSELNLSSLELGDSALYFCASSVVTGDTEAFFGQGTRLTVV.

The chain combines TRBV7-9 with TRBJ2-4; D perhaps matches TRBD1 (6 bases). The germline V gene has CDR1 SEHNR and CDR2 FQNEAQ (reference sequence). V lost 8 bases to trimming and J lost 3 bases, with 11 bases between them. The CDR3 is made up of 13 amino acids. The CDR3, as DNA: TGTGCCAGCGGACAAGGGGGCAAAAACATTCAGTACTTC. Amino acids: CASGQGGKNIQYF.

This clone appeared a single time. This sequence joins TRBV18 and TRBJ2-7; TRBD1 might be the D (7 bases). Germline V lookup: CDR1 KGHSH, CDR2 LQKENI. Trimming removed 4 bases at V and 5 bases at J, with 21 bases between. The CDR3 is 16 amino acids. Written as DNA, the CDR3 is TGTGCCAGCTCACTACCACCCGCGCAGGGGGGCAACGAGCAGTACTTC. Amino acid sequence: CASSLPPAQGGNEQYF.